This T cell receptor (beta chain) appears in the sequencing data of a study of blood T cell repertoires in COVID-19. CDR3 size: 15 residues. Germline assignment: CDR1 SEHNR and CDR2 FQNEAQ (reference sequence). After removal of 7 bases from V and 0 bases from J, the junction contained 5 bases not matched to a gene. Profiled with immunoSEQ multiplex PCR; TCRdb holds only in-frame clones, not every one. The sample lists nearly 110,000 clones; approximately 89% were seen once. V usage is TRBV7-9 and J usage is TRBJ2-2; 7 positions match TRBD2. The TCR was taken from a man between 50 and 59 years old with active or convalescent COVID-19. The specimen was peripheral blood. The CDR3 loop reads CASIPAGTNTGELFF. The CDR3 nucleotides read TGTGCCAGCATCCCAGCGGGGACGAACACCGGGGAGCTGTTTTTT. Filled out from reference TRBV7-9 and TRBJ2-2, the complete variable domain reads DTGVSQNPRHKITKRGQNVTFRCDPISEHNRLYWYRQTLGQGPEFLTYFQNEAQLEKSRLLSDRFSAERPKGSFSTLEIQRTEQGDSAMYLCASIPAGTNTGELFFGEGSRLTVL.